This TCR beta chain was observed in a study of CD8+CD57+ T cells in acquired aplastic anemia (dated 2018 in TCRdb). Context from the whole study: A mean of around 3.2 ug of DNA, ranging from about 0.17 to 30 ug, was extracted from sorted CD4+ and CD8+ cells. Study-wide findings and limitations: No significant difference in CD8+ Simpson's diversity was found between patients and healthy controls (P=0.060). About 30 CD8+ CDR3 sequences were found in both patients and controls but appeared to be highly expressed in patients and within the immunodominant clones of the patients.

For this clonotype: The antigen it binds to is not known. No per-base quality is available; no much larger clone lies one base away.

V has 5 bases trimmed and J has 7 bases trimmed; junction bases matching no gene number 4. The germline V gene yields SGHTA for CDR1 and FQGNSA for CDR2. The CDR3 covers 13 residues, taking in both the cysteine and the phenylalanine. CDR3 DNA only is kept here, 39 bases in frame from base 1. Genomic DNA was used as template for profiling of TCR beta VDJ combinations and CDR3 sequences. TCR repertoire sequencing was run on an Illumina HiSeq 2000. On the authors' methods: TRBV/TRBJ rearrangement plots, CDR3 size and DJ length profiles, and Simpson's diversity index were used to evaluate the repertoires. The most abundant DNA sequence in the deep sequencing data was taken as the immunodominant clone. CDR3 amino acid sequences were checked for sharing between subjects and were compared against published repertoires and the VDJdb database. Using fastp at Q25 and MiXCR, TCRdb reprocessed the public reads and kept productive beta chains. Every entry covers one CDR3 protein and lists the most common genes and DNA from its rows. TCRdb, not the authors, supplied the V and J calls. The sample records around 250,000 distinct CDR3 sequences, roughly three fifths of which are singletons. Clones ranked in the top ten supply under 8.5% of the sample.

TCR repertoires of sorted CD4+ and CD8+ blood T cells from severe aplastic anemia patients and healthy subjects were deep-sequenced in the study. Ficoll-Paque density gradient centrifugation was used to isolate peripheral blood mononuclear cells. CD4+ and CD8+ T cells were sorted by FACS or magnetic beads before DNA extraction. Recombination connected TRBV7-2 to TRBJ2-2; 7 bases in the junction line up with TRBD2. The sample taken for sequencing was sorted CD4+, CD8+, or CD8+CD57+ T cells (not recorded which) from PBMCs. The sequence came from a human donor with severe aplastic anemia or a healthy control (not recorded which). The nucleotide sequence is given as TGTGCCAGCAGCCGAGCGGGGTACGGGGAGCTGTTTTTT. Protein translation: CASSRAGYGELFF.